This T cell receptor beta chain emerged from a study of T cells in Graves' hyperthyroidism and ophthalmopathy. Across the study: Blood was drawn when the patient was first diagnosed and still untreated.

This clonotype was counted only a few times. Its antigen is unidentified. The cohort's ophthalmopathy patients, a group with duration under 3 months, had a Clinical Activity Score of at least 3 and a NOSPECS grade of at least 4. Study results and caveats: Model output signaled ophthalmopathy a median approximately 6 months ahead of onset. Most thyroid clonotypes with frequency above 0.001 were detected in blood.

Trimming took 1 base from V and 4 from J, leaving 14 bases between them. This CDR3 is 15 amino acids long. From germline, CDR1 is DFQATT and CDR2 SNEGSKA (reference sequence). TCR beta CDR3 regions were amplified from RNA. During a first-round RT-PCR of the TCR CDR3, the HTBI primer set was used. TCRdb recomputed calls from the multiplex PCR reads with MiXCR, one row per CDR3 protein. This repertoire shows under 550,000 distinct CDR3 sequences, 20% found once; its top ten account for less than 55%. The clonotype originates from a man between 40 and 49 years old with Graves' ophthalmopathy. The chain combines TRBV20-1 with TRBJ2-1; D is ambiguous. What was sequenced was blood. The CDR3 DNA reads as TGCAGTGCTAGAGGGACCTCCAGATGGTACAATGAGCAGTTCTTC. It is translated as CSARGTSRWYNEQFF.